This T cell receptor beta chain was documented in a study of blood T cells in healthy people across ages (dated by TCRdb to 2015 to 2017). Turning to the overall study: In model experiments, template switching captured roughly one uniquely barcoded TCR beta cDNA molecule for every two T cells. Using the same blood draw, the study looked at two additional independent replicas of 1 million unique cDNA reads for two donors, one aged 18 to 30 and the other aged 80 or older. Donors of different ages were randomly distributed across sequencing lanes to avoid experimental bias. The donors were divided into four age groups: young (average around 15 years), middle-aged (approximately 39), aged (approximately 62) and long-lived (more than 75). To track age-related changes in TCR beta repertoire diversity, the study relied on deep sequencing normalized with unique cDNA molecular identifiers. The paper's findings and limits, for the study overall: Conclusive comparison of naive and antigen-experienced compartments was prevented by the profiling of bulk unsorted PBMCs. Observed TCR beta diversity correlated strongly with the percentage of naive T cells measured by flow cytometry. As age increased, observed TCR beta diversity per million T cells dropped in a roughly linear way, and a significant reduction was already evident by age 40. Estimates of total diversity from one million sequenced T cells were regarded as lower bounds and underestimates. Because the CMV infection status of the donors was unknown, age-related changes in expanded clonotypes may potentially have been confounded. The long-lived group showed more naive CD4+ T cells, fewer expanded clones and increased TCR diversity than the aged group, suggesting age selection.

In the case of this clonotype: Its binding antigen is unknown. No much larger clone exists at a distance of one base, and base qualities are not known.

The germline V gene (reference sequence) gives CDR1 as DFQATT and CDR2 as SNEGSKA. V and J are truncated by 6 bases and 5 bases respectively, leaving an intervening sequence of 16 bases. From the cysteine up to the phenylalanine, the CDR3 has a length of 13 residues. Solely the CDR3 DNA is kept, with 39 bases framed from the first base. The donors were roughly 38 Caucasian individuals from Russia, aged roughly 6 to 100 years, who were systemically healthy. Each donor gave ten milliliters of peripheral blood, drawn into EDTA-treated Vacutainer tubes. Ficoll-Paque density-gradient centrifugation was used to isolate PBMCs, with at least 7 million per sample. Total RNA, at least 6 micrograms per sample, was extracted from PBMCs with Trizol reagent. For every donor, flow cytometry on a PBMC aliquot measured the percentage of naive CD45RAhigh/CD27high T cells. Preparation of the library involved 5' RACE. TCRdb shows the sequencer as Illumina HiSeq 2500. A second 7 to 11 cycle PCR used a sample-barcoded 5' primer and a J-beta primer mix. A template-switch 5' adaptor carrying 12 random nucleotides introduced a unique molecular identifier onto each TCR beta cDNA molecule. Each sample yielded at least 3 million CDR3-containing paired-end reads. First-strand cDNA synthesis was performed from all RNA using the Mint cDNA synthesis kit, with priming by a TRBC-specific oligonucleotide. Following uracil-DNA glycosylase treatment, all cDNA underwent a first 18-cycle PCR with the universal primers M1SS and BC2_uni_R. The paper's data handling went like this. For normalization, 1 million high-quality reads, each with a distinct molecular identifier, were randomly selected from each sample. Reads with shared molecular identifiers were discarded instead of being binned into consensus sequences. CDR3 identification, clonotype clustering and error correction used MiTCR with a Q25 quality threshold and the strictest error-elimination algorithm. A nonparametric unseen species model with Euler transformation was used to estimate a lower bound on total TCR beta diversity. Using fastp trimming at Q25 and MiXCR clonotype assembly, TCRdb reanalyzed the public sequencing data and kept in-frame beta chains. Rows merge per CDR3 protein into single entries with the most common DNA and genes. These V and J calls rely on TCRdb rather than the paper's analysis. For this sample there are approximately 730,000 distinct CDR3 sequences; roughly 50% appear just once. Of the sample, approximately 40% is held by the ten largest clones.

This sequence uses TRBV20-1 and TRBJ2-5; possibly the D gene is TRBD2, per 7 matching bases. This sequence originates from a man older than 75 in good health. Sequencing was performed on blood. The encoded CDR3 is CSAPPRGGETQYF. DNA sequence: TGCAGTGCCCCGCCAAGGGGGGGGGAGACCCAGTACTTC.